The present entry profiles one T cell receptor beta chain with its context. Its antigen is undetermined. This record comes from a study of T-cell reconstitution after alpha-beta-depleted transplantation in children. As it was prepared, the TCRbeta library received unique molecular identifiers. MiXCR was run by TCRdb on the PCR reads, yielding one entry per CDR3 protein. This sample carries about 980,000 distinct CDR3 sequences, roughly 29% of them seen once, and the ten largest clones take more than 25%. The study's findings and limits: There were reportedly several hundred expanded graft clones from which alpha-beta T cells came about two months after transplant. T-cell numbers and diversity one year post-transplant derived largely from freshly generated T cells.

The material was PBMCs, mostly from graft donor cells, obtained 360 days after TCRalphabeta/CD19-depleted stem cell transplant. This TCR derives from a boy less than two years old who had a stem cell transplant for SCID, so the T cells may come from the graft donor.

The CDR3 loop reads CASSLTPGQGNKNEQFF. For the CDR3, the DNA is TGTGCCAGCAGCTTAACACCGGGACAGGGGAATAAGAATGAGCAGTTCTTC. The V and J genes are TRBV7-9 and TRBJ2-1, with 10 bases fitting TRBD1. The trim removed 2 bases at V and 7 bases at J, leaving 11 bases unmatched. Germline V gives CDR1 SEHNR, CDR2 FQNEAQ (reference sequence). The CDR3 contains 17 residues.